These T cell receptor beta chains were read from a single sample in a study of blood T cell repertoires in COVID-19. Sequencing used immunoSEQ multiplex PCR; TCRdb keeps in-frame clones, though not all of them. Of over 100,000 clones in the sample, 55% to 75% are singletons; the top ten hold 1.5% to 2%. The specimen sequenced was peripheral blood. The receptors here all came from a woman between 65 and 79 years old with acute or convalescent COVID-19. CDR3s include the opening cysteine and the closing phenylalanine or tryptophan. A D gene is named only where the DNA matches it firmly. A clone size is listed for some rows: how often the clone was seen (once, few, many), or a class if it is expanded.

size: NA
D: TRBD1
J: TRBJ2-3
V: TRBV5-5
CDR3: CASSLGSAGGRADTQYF
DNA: TGTGCCAGCAGCTTGGGATCGGCAGGGGGCCGGGCAGATACGCAGTATTTT

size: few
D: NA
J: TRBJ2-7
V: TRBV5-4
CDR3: CASSLGRASYEQYF
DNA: TGTGCCAGCAGCCTAGGGCGGGCCTCCTACGAGCAGTACTTC

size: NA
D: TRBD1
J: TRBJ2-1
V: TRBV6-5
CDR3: CASSYVGQGMEGQFF
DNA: TGTGCCAGCAGTTATGTAGGACAGGGGATGGAGGGGCAGTTCTTC

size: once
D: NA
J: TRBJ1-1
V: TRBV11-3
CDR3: CASSLGANTEAFF
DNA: TGTGCCAGCAGCTTGGGGGCCAACACTGAAGCTTTCTTT

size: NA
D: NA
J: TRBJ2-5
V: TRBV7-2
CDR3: CASSLDGGLETQYF
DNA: TGTGCCAGCAGCTTAGATGGGGGCTTGGAGACCCAGTACTTC

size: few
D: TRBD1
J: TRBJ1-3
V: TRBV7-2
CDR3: CASSSRDRHSGNTIYF
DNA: TGTGCCAGCAGCTCGAGGGACAGGCACTCTGGAAACACCATATATTTT

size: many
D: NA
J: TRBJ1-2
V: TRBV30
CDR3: CAWTFRGRYGYTF
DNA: TGTGCCTGGACCTTCCGAGGGAGGTATGGCTACACCTTC

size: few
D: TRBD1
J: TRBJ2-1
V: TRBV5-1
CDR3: CASSPRDRVNNEQFF
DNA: TGCGCCAGCAGCCCCCGGGACAGGGTAAACAATGAGCAGTTCTTC

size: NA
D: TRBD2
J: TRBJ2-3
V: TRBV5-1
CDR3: CASSLGAGGGTDTQYF
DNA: TGCGCCAGCAGCTTGGGCGCGGGGGGGGGCACAGATACGCAGTATTTT

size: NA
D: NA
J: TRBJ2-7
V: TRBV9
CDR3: CASSVDRVGYEQYF
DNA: TGTGCCAGCAGCGTAGACAGGGTGGGGTACGAGCAGTACTTC

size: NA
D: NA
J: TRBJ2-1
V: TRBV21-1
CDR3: CASSKDDDRTGVGNEQFF
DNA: TGTGCCAGCAGCAAAGATGACGATCGGACAGGGGTGGGCAATGAGCAGTTCTTC

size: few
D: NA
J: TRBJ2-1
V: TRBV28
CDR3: CASSLTDYNEQFF
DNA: TGTGCCAGCAGTCTAACCGATTACAATGAGCAGTTCTTC

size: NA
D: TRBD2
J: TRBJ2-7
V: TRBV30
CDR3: CAWTSGSYEQYF
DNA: TGTGCCTGGACTAGCGGCTCCTACGAGCAGTACTTC

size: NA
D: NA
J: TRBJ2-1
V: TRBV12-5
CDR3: CASGSLLFRTYNEQFF
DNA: TGTGCTAGTGGTTCCCTCTTGTTCCGTACCTACAATGAGCAGTTCTTC

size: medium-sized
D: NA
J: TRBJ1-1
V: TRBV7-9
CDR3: CASSLVSMEAFF
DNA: TGTGCCAGCAGCTTAGTTTCCATGGAAGCTTTCTTT

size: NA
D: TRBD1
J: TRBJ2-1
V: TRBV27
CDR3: CASSFAGQAYNEQFF
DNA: TGTGCCAGCAGTTTCGCGGGACAGGCTTACAATGAGCAGTTCTTC

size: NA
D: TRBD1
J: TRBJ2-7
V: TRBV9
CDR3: CASSVDAGGTYEQYF
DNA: TGTGCCAGCAGCGTAGATGCAGGGGGCACCTACGAGCAGTACTTC